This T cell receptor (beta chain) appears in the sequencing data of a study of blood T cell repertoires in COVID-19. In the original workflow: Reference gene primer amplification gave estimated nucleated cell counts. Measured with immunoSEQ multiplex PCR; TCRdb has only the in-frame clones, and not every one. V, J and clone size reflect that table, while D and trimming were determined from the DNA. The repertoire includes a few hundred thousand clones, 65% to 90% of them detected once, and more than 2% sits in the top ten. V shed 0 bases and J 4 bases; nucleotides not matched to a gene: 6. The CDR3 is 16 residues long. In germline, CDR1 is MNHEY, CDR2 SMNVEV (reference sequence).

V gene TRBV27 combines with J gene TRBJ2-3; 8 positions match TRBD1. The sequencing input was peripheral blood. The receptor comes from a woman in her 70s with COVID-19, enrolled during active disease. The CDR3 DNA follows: TGTGCCAGCAGTTTATCAGGACAGGGAGGCCCAGATACGCAGTATTTT. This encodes CASSLSGQGGPDTQYF.